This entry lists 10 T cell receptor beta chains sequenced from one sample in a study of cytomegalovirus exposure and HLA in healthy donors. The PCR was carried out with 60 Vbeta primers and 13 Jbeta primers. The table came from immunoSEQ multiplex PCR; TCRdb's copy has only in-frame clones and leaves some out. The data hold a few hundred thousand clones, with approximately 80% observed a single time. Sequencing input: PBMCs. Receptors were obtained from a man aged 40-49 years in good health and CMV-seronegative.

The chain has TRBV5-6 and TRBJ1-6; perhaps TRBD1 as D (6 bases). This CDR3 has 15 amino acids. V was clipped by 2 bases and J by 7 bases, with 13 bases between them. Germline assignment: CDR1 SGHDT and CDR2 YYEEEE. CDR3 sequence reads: CASSLQGTGNSPLHF. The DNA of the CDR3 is TGTGCCAGCAGCTTACAGGGTACAGGGAATTCACCCCTCCACTTT.

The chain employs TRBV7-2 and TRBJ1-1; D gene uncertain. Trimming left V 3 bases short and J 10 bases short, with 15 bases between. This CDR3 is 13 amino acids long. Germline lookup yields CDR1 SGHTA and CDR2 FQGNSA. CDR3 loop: CASSFPQVGAAFF. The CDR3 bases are TGTGCCAGCAGCTTCCCTCAGGTCGGTGCAGCTTTCTTT.

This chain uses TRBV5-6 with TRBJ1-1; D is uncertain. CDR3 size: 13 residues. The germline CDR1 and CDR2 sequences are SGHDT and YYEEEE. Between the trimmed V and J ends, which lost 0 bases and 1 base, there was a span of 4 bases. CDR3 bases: TGTGCCAGCAGCTTGGGAGAGAACACTGAAGCTTTCTTT. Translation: CASSLGENTEAFF.

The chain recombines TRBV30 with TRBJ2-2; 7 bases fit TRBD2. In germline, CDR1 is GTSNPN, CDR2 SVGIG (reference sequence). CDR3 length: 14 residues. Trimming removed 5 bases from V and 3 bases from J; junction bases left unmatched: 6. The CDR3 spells CAWDGGGYTGELFF. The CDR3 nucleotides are TGTGCCTGGGACGGCGGGGGTTACACCGGGGAGCTGTTTTTT.

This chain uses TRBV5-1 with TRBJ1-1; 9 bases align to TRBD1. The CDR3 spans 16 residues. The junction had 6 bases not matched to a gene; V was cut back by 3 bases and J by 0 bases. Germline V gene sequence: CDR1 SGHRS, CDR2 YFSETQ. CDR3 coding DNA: TGCGCCAGCAGCTCGACCCGGACAGGGGTGAACACTGAAGCTTTCTTT. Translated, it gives CASSSTRTGVNTEAFF.

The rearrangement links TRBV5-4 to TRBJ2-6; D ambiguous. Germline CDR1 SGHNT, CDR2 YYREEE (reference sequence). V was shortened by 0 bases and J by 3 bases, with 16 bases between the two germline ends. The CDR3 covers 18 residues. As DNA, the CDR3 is TGTGCCAGCAGCTTGGCGGGTCGGTCCCTGGGTGGGGCCAACGTCCTGACTTTC. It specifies CASSLAGRSLGGANVLTF.

This CDR3 is CASSELSDTQYF. DNA of the CDR3: TGTGCCAGCAGTGAACTCTCAGATACGCAGTATTTT. The chain is built from TRBV6-1 and TRBJ2-3; D gene unclear. The ends were cut back, 2 bases at V and 4 bases at J, with 4 bases in the middle. The CDR3 contains 12 residues. The V gene's germline CDR1 is MNHNS and CDR2 SASEGT.

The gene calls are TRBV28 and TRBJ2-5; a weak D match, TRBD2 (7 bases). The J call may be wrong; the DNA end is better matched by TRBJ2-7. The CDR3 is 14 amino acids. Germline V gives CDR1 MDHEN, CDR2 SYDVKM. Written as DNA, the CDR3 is TGTGCCAGCAGTCGAGGGGGGGTTGGCGACGAGCAGTACTTC. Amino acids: CASSRGGVGDEQYF.

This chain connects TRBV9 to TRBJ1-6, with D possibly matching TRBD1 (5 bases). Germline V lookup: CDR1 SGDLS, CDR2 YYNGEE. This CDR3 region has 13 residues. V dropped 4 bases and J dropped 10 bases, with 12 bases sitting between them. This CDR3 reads CASSPRAESPLHF. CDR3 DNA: TGTGCCAGCAGCCCCAGGGCTGAATCACCCCTCCACTTT.

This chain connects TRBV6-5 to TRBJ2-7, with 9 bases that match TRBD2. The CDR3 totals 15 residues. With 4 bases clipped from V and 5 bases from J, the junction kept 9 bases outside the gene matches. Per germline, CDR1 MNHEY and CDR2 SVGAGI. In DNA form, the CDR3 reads TGTGCCAGCAGTTCCGAGTTGCGGGGGGGGGACGAGCAGTACTTC. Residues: CASSSELRGGDEQYF.